This passage covers 7 T cell receptor beta chains from one sample sequenced in a study of OX40 agonist ivuxolimab in advanced cancers. Sequenced by immunoSEQ multiplex PCR; TCRdb stores in-frame clones only, minus some. The sample lists tens of thousands of clones; 75% to 90% were seen once. This specimen consisted of CD4+ or CD8+ T cells sorted from blood, obtained in a trial of the OX40 agonist ivuxolimab. Receptors originate from an adult with an advanced solid tumor such as melanoma, head and neck, liver or kidney cancer.

The rearrangement joins TRBV19 to TRBJ2-5; weak D call: TRBD2 (7 bases). The germline gives CDR1 LNHDA, CDR2 SQIVND (reference sequence). This CDR3 has 14 amino acids. The V end was cut by 10 bases, the J end by 2 bases, with 17 bases between. The CDR3 DNA is TGTGCCACTAGGGGGGAGGGGATACAAGAGACCCAGTACTTC. This encodes CATRGEGIQETQYF.

V gene TRBV7-2 combines with J gene TRBJ2-4; D possibly matches TRBD1 or TRBD2 (5 bases each). Looked up from germline, CDR1 is SGHTA and CDR2 is FQGNSA. Trimming took off 5 bases at V and 10 bases at J, with 18 bases between the two ends. The CDR3 consists of 14 residues. Here the CDR3 DNA reads TGTGCCAGCAGCCCACCGGGACGTCGAGGGATTCAGTACTTC. Protein product: CASSPPGRRGIQYF.

The chain recombines TRBV10-2 with TRBJ1-1; D call uncertain. Germline CDR1 and CDR2: WSHSY and SAAADI. V was clipped by 7 bases and J by 4 bases, with 16 bases between them. The CDR3 spans 14 residues. CDR3 protein: CASTLTGMGTEAFF. The CDR3 DNA sequence: TGCGCCAGCACCCTGACGGGGATGGGCACTGAAGCTTTCTTT.

This sequence joins TRBV2 and TRBJ2-3; a weak D match, TRBD1 (6 bases). Germline assignment: CDR1 SNHLY and CDR2 FYNNEI. Between the trimmed V and J ends, which lost 5 bases and 5 bases, there was a span of 14 bases. This CDR3 comprises 14 residues. The CDR3 sequence: CASSLEGVGDTQYF. The DNA for the CDR3 is TGTGCCAGCAGTCTCGAGGGGGTGGGAGATACGCAGTATTTT.

J is TRBJ2-7 and V is TRBV7-2; 12 nucleotides align to TRBD2. V shed 5 bases, J shed 5 bases, and the junction held 7 bases outside the gene matches. Germline CDR1 is SGHTA and CDR2 is FQGNSA. CDR3 size: 15 residues. CDR3 coding DNA: TGTGCCAGCAGCCGACTAGCGGGAGTTAGCGACGAGCAGTACTTC. Protein: CASSRLAGVSDEQYF.

The chain carries TRBV28 and TRBJ2-5; 9 bases agree with TRBD2. The J call is doubtful: the DNA matches TRBJ2-7 better. Per the germline V gene, CDR1 is MDHEN and CDR2 is SYDVKM. The CDR3 loop spans 16 amino acids. This CDR3 is CASSNLAGAGRGEQYF. CDR3 coding DNA: TGTGCCAGCAGCAACTTAGCGGGAGCAGGGAGGGGCGAGCAGTACTTC.

Note on this clone: One end of the junction does not line up with germline, which may come from a read error. The chain carries TRBV18 and TRBJ1-3, with 8 bases that match TRBD1. CDR1 KGHSH and CDR2 LQKENI come from the germline V gene. The CDR3 totals 18 residues. The CDR3 is CASSPYGPGTGSGNTVYF. The CDR3 region has the DNA TGTGCCAGCTCACCATACGGCCCTGGGACAGGCTCTGGAAACACCGTATATTTT.